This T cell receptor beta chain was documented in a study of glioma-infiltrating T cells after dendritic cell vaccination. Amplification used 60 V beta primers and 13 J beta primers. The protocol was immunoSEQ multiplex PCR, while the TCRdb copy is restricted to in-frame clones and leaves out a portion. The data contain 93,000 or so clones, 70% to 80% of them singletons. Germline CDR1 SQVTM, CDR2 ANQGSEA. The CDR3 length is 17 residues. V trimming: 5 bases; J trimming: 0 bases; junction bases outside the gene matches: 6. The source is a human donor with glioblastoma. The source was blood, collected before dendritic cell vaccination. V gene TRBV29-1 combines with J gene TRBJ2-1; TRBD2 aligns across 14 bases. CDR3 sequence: CSVSGLAGVASYNEQFF. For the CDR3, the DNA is TGCAGCGTTTCGGGACTAGCGGGAGTTGCCTCCTACAATGAGCAGTTCTTC.